Presented here are 11 T cell receptor beta chains from one specimen sequenced in a study of neurological immune-mediated disorders. TCRdb re-derived calls from the 5' RACE reads in MiXCR, one entry per CDR3 protein. The sample has some 60,000 distinct CDR3 sequences; 8.5% to 10% are singletons. Time point here: longitudinal time-point 2. The sample taken for sequencing was PBMCs. These TCRs come from a man aged 25-45 years in good health.

In this sample, this clonotype turned up many times. The V gene is TRBV27, the J gene TRBJ2-7; tentative D call: TRBD1 (6 bases). CDR1 is MNHEY, CDR2 SMNVEV, per germline (reference sequence). The ends were cut back, 0 bases at V and 9 bases at J, with 15 bases in the middle. The CDR3 is 14 residues long. CDR3 region: CASSLSGDTPVQYF. DNA of the CDR3: TGTGCCAGCAGTTTATCGGGGGACACTCCAGTGCAGTACTTC.

This clonotype was found many times. This chain connects TRBV29-1 to TRBJ2-2, with 9 bases fitting TRBD2. The germline CDR1 and CDR2 sequences are SQVTM and ANQGSEA. CDR3 size: 13 residues. The trim removed 6 bases at V and 6 bases at J, leaving 5 bases unmatched. CDR3 nucleotide sequence: TGCAGCGTGATAGCGGGAGTGGCCGGGGAGCTGTTTTTT. It encodes CSVIAGVAGELFF.

This clonotype was observed many times. The rearrangement links TRBV18 to TRBJ1-1; 8 nucleotides align to TRBD1. This CDR3 comprises 14 residues. V lost 6 bases and J lost 4; bases outside the gene matches: 7. Germline lookup yields CDR1 KGHSH and CDR2 LQKENI. CDR3 amino acids: CASSVRTGFTEAFF. The CDR3 bases are TGTGCCAGCTCTGTGCGGACAGGGTTCACTGAAGCTTTCTTT.

The sample holds many counts of this clonotype. The V call is TRBV15, the J call TRBJ1-1, with TRBD1 as a possible D gene (5 bases). The ends were cut back, 4 bases at V and 6 bases at J, with 9 bases in the middle. CDR1 is LNHNV, CDR2 YYDKDF, per germline (reference sequence). This CDR3 spans 12 amino acids. The CDR3, as DNA: TGTGCCACCAGCACAGGGTACGCTGAAGCTTTCTTT. It encodes CATSTGYAEAFF.

This clonotype was seen repeatedly, ten times or more. The genes are TRBV18 and TRBJ2-1; 16 bases map to TRBD2. The CDR3 covers 16 residues. V was clipped by 2 bases and J by 6 bases; unmatched bases: 1. Germline V gives CDR1 KGHSH, CDR2 LQKENI. CDR3 nucleotide sequence: TGTGCCAGCTCACCAGGGACTAGCGGGAGGGCCAATGAGCAGTTCTTC. Translation gives CASSPGTSGRANEQFF. Together with reference TRBV18 and TRBJ2-1, the CDR3 gives the full variable domain: NAGVMQNPRHLVRRRGQEARLRCSPMKGHSHVYWYRQLPEEGLKFMVYLQKENIIDESGMPKERFSAEFPKEGPSILRIQQVVRGDSAAYFCASSPGTSGRANEQFFGPGTRLTVL.

This clonotype was picked up one time. A junction boundary mismatches the germline segment, possibly from a read error. This chain links TRBV2 with TRBJ1-1; 7 bases match TRBD1. This CDR3 is built from 16 residues. The V gene's germline CDR1 is SNHLY and CDR2 FYNNEI. The CDR3 loop reads CASSDYRGVFNTEAFF. CDR3 in DNA: TGTGCCAGTAGTGACTACAGGGGTGTCTTTAACACTGAAGCTTTCTTT.

This clonotype was counted many times. This chain's CDR3 is CASSLLGQGSNQPQHF. The CDR3, as DNA: TGTGCCAGCAGCTTGCTCGGACAGGGGAGCAATCAGCCCCAGCATTTT. The chain uses TRBV7-2 and TRBJ1-5, with 9 bases identical to TRBD1. The V gene end was trimmed by 3 bases and the J gene end by 1 base; junction bases not matched to a gene: 4. Germline values: CDR1 SGHTA, CDR2 FQGNSA. CDR3 length: 16 amino acids.

This clonotype showed up many times. J is TRBJ2-3 and V is TRBV5-1, with D uncertain. This CDR3 contains 15 residues. Trimming took off 2 bases at V and 2 bases at J, with 12 bases between the two ends. Per germline, CDR1 SGHRS and CDR2 YFSETQ. The DNA of the CDR3 is TGCGCCAGCAGCTTTTCCGGAACTAACACAGATACGCAGTATTTT. Its protein product is CASSFSGTNTDTQYF.

This clonotype was counted at least ten times. The rearrangement links TRBV20-1 to TRBJ1-2; weak D call: TRBD1 (6 bases). CDR1 is DFQATT, CDR2 SNEGSKA, per germline (reference sequence). Trimming removed 1 base at V and 3 bases at J, with 12 bases between. The CDR3 is 14 residues long. CDR3 loop: CSARVAGVDYGYTF. CDR3 sequence (DNA): TGCAGTGCTAGAGTGGCAGGGGTGGACTATGGCTACACCTTC.

The sample holds one count of this clonotype. No DNA is shown, since the ends of the CDR3 on it are uncertain; the CDR3 is the one TCRdb lists. The V call is TRBV7-2, the J call TRBJ2-1; TRBD2 is the table's D call, not checked against the DNA. The CDR3 spans 15 residues, counting both ends. Germline CDR1 is SGHTA and CDR2 is FQGNSA. The CDR3 protein is CASRLGFAGGNEQLF.

This clonotype appeared many times. The J gene is TRBJ1-1, the V gene TRBV7-9; 9 bases are a match to TRBD1. The CDR3 has 17 amino acids. Trimming at V came to 0 bases and at J to 3 bases, leaving 8 bases not matched to a gene. The germline CDR1 and CDR2 sequences are SEHNR and FQNEAQ (reference sequence). Here the CDR3 reads CASSLAPGTGYDTEAFF. CDR3 in DNA: TGTGCCAGCAGCTTAGCCCCCGGGACAGGGTACGACACTGAAGCTTTCTTT.